This T cell receptor (beta chain) was captured by sequencing in a study of T cell changes during pregnancy in multiple sclerosis. Sequencing was performed with immunoSEQ multiplex PCR; in TCRdb, only in-frame clones are kept and a portion is missing. The table lists roughly 58,000 clones, roughly 90% of them singletons. Germline CDR1 and CDR2: KGHSH and LQKENI. V shed 3 bases and J 6 bases; nucleotides not matched to a gene: 14. The CDR3 is 17 amino acids. This chain connects TRBV18 to TRBJ1-2; 9 positions match TRBD1. The receptor's source is a female donor in good health, enrolled as a control in a pregnancy study. Sequenced here: CD4+ T cells from peripheral blood mononuclear cells, sampled after pregnancy. CDR3 coding DNA: TGTGCCAGCTCACCCATAGCACAGGGGGCCTTCCACGATGGCTACACCTTC. It yields the protein CASSPIAQGAFHDGYTF. Filled out from reference TRBV18 and TRBJ1-2, the complete variable domain reads NAGVMQNPRHLVRRRGQEARLRCSPMKGHSHVYWYRQLPEEGLKFMVYLQKENIIDESGMPKERFSAEFPKEGPSILRIQQVVRGDSAAYFCASSPIAQGAFHDGYTFGSGTRLTVV.